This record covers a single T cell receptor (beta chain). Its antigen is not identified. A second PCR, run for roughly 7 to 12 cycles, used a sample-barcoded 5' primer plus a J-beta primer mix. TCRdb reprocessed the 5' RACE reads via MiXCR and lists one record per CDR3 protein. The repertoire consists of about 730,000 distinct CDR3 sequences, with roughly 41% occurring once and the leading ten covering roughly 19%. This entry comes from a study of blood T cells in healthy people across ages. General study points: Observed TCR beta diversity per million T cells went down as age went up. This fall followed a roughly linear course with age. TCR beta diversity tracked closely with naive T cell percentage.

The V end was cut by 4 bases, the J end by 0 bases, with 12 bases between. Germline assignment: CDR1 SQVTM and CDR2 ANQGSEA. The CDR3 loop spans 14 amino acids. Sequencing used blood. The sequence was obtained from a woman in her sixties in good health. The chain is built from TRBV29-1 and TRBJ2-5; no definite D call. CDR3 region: CSVVDSWYQETQYF. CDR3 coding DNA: TGCAGCGTTGTTGACTCTTGGTACCAAGAGACCCAGTACTTC. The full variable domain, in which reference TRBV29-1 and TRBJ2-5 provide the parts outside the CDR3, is SAVISQKPSRDICQRGTSLTIQCQVDSQVTMMFWYRQQPGQSLTLIATANQGSEATYESGFVIDKFPISRPNLTFSTLTVSNMSPEDSSIYLCSVVDSWYQETQYFGPGTRLLVL.